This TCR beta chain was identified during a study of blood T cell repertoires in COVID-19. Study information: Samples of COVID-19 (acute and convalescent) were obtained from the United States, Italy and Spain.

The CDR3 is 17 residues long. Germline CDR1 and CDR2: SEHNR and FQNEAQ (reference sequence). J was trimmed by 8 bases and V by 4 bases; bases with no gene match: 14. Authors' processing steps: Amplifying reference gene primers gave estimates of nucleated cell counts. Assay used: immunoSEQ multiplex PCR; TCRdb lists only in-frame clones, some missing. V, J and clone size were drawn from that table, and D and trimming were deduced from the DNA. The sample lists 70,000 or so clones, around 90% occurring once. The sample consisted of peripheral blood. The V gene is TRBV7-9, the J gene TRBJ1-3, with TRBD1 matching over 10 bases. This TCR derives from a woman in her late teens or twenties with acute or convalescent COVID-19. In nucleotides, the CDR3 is TGTGCCAGCAGCTCCACGACAGGGGGCCTGGCCTTCGACACCATATATTTT. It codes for CASSSTTGGLAFDTIYF.